This paragraph covers one T cell receptor (beta chain) sequence. CDR1 is SGHTA and CDR2 is FQGNSA in the germline V gene. CDR3 size: 13 residues. Trimming left V 1 base short and J 4 bases short, with 5 bases between. This sample is drawn from a study of blood T cell repertoires in COVID-19. This table comes from immunoSEQ multiplex PCR, and its TCRdb copy is limited to in-frame clones, with some not included. The sample has approximately 220,000 clones, approximately 84% seen once; the top ten hold around 3.1%. The sequence came from a woman in her twenties or thirties who had recovered from COVID-19. V is TRBV7-2 and J is TRBJ2-1; D is unclear. Input material: peripheral blood. The CDR3 coding sequence is TGTGCCAGCAGCTTAGAACTGTACAATGAGCAGTTCTTC. It codes for CASSLELYNEQFF.